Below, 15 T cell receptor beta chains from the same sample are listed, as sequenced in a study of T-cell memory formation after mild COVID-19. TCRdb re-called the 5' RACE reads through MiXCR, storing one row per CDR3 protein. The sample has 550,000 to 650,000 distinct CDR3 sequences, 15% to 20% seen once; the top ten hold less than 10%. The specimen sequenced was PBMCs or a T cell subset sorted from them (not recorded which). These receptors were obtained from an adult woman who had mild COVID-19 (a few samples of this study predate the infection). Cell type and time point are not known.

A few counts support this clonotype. CDR3: CASSLAQGGGNEQFF. The CDR3 DNA reads as TGCGCCAGCAGCTTGGCCCAGGGTGGGGGCAATGAGCAGTTCTTC. The gene calls are TRBV5-1 and TRBJ2-1, with D possibly being TRBD1 or TRBD2 (5 bases each). The CDR3 covers 15 residues. The germline V and J ends were trimmed by 0 bases and 6 bases, with 13 bases remaining between them. Per germline, CDR1 SGHRS and CDR2 YFSETQ. The full variable domain, in which reference TRBV5-1 and TRBJ2-1 provide the parts outside the CDR3, is KAGVTQTPRYLIKTRGQQVTLSCSPISGHRSVSWYQQTPGQGLQFLFEYFSETQRNKGNFPGRFSGRQFSNSRSEMNVSTLELGDSALYLCASSLAQGGGNEQFFGPGTRLTVL.

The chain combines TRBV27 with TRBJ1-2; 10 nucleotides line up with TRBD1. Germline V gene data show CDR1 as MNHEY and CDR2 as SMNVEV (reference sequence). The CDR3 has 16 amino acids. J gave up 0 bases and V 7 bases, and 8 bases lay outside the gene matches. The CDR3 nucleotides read TGTGCCAGCAATCCGGGACAGGGGAGAGCTAACTATGGCTACACCTTC. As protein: CASNPGQGRANYGYTF.

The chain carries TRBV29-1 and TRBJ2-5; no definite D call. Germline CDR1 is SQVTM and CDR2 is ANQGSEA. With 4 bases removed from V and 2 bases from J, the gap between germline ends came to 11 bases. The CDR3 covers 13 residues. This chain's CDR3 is CSVVRPNQETQYF. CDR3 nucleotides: TGCAGCGTTGTTCGGCCGAATCAAGAGACCCAGTACTTC.

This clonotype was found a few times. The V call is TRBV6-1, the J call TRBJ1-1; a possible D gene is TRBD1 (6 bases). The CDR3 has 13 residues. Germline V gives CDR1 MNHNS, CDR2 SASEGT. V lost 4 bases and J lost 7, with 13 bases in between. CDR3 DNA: TGTGCCAGCAGTGCACAGGGAAGCATTGAAGCTTTCTTT. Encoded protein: CASSAQGSIEAFF.

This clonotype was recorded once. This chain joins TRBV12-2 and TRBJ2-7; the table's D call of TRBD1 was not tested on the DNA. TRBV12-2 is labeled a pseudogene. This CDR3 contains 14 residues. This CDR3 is CASRTGTGSWEQYF. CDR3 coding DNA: TGTGCAAGTCGCACCGGGACAGGGTCCTGGGAGCAGTACTTC.

The CDR3 region has the DNA TGTGCCAGCACAGGTGGGAGAACCACAGATACGCAGTATTTT. Translation gives CASTGGRTTDTQYF. The V and J genes are TRBV7-2 and TRBJ2-3; TRBD2 is a possible D gene (5 bases). The germline gives CDR1 SGHTA, CDR2 FQGNSA. The V end was cut by 7 bases, the J end by 2 bases, with 13 bases between. The CDR3 covers 14 residues.

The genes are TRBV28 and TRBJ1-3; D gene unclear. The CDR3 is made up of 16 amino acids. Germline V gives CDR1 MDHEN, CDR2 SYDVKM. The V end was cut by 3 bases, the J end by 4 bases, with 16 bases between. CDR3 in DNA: TGTGCCAGCAGTTTGGCAGCCGCACCTCCGGGAAACACCATATATTTT. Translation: CASSLAAAPPGNTIYF.

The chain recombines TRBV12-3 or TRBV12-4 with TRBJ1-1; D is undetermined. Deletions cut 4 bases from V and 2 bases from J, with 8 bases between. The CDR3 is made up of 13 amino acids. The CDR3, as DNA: TGTGCCAGCAGTTCAGGCAGTAACACTGAAGCTTTCTTT. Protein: CASSSGSNTEAFF.

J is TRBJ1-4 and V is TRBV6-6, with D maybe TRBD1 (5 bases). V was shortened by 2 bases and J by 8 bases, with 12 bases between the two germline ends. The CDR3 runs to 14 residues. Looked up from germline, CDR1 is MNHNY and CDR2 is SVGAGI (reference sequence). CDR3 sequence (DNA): TGTGCCAGCAGTTACGGGGCAGGGACGGAAAAACTGTTTTTT. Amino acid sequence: CASSYGAGTEKLFF.

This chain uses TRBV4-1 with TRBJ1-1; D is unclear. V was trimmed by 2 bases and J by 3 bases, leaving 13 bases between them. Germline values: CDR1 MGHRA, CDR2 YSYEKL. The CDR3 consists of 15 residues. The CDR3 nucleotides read TGCGCCAGCAGCCAAAGGGTGGGTCGGGACACTGAAGCTTTCTTT. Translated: CASSQRVGRDTEAFF.

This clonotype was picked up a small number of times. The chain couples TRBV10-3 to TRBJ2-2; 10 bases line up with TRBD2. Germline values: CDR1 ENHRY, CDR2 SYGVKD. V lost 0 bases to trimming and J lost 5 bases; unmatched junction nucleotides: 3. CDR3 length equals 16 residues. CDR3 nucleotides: TGTGCCATCAGTGAGTCGCTGGGACTAGCGACCGGGGAGCTGTTTTTT. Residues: CAISESLGLATGELFF.

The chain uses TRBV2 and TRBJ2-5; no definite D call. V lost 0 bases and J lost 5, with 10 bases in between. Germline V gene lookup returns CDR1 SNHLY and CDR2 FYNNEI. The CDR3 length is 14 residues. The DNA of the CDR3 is TGTGCCAGCAGTGAAGCGACGGGTGGGGAGACCCAGTACTTC. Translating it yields CASSEATGGETQYF.

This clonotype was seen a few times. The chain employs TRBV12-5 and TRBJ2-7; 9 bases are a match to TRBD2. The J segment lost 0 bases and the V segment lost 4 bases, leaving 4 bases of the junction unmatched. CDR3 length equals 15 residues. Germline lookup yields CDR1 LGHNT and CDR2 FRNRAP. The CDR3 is CASGSSGGSSYEQYF. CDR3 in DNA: TGTGCTAGTGGTTCGAGCGGGGGGAGCTCCTACGAGCAGTACTTC.

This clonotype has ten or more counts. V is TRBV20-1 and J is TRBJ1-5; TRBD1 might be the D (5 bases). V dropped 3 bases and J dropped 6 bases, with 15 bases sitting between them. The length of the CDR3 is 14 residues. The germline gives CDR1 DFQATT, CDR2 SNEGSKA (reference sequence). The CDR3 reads CSASMGVTGQPQHF. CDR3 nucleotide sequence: TGCAGTGCTAGTATGGGGGTTACGGGTCAGCCCCAGCATTTT.

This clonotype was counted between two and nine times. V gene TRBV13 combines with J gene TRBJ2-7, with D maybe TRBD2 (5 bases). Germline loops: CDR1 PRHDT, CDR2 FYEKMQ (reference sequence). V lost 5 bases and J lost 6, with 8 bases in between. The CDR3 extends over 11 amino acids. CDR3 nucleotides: TGTGCCAGCAGCGTCCGGGGCGAGCAGTACTTC. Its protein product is CASSVRGEQYF.